These 25 T cell receptor beta chains were all obtained from the same sample, sequenced in a study of T cell repertoires in cytomegalovirus infection (dated by TCRdb to about 2019). The sample's treatment or condition label, decoded: in vitro stimulation with specific CMV peptide epitopes to enrich CMV-specific T cells. No antigen has been identified for these receptors. The data were produced on an Illumina HiSeq 1500. TCRdb reworked the public reads: Q25 trimming with fastp, MiXCR clone assembly, productive beta chains retained. Every entry covers one CDR3 protein and lists the most common genes and DNA from its rows. Present in this sample are 650,000 to 850,000 distinct CDR3 sequences, 25% to 30% of which were seen just once. The ten largest clones capture about an eighth of the sample. The sequencing used cultured CD8+ T cells from PBMCs, collected from culture after CMV antigen stimulation. The source is a human donor in good health (CMV status not recorded). Some clones in this sample may be carry-over from other donors' samples.

The chain uses TRBV9 and TRBJ2-4; D assignment may be TRBD1 or TRBD2 (5 bases each). The V gene lost 4 bases and the J gene lost 3 bases, with 11 bases spanning the gap. CDR3 length: 14 residues. Germline V gene data show CDR1 as SGDLS and CDR2 as YYNGEE. DNA for the CDR3: TGTGCCAGCAGCCCCTGGGACGGCAAAAACATTCAGTACTTC. Protein sequence: CASSPWDGKNIQYF.

This clonotype was found a few times. The chain recombines TRBV12-3 or TRBV12-4 with TRBJ2-5; 8 nucleotides line up with TRBD1. Trimming cost V 4 bases and J 4 bases; bases outside gene matches: 8. This CDR3 spans 15 amino acids. The CDR3 loop is CASSSTGVDSETQYF. CDR3 DNA sequence: TGTGCCAGCAGTTCGACAGGGGTCGACTCAGAGACCCAGTACTTC.

The chain has TRBV19 and TRBJ2-2; D is tentatively TRBD1 or TRBD2 (6 bases each). The ends were cut back, 5 bases at V and 6 bases at J, with 16 bases in the middle. This CDR3 comprises 15 residues. The germline V gene has CDR1 LNHDA and CDR2 SQIVND (reference sequence). The CDR3 nucleotides read TGTGCCAGTAGTCCTTGGGGGGCGGATTCCGGGGAGCTGTTTTTT. Translation gives CASSPWGADSGELFF.

In its sample, this clonotype was seen many times. The chain uses TRBV7-6 and TRBJ1-4, with D maybe TRBD1 (5 bases). V was clipped by 2 bases and J by 3 bases, with 7 bases between them. Germline V CDR1 and CDR2: SGHVS, FNYEAQ. The CDR3 consists of 14 residues. CDR3 nucleotide sequence: TGTGCCAGCAGCTTAACGGGGGCTAATGAAAAACTGTTTTTT. Its protein is CASSLTGANEKLFF. Looking up the rest from reference TRBV7-6 and TRBJ1-4 gives the full variable domain: GAGVSQSPRYKVTKRGQDVALRCDPISGHVSLYWYRQALGQGPEFLTYFNYEAQQDKSGLPNDRFSAERPEGSISTLTIQRTEQRDSAMYRCASSLTGANEKLFFGSGTQLSVL.

The rearrangement joins TRBV3-1 to TRBJ1-1; D perhaps matches TRBD1 (5 bases). The V end lost 1 base, the J end lost 3 bases, and 9 bases lay between the germline ends. This CDR3 has 14 residues. Germline V CDR1 and CDR2: LGHDT, YNNKEL (reference sequence). CDR3 in DNA: TGTGCCAGCAGCCAAGTACCAGGGTACACTGAAGCTTTCTTT. Translated: CASSQVPGYTEAFF.

The chain couples TRBV20-1 to TRBJ1-1, with D unclear. The germline gives CDR1 DFQATT, CDR2 SNEGSKA (reference sequence). V was clipped by 1 base and J by 0 bases, with 6 bases between them. The length of the CDR3 is 13 residues. CDR3 loop: CSARGSMNTEAFF. For the CDR3, the DNA is TGCAGTGCTAGAGGCAGTATGAACACTGAAGCTTTCTTT.

The chain links TRBV29-1 to TRBJ2-7, with D possibly being TRBD1 or TRBD2 (5 bases each). There are 13 residues in the CDR3. From germline, CDR1 is SQVTM and CDR2 ANQGSEA. V lost 5 bases and J lost 3, with 14 bases in between. This CDR3 reads CSVSSGTGYEQYF. The CDR3 DNA follows: TGCAGCGTTTCTTCAGGGACCGGCTACGAGCAGTACTTC.

In this sample, this clonotype turned up a few times. The chain couples TRBV27 to TRBJ1-5; 8 bases fit TRBD1. The CDR3 has 15 residues. J lost 2 bases, V lost 5 bases, and 5 bases had no gene match. Germline assignment: CDR1 MNHEY and CDR2 SMNVEV (reference sequence). The CDR3 DNA reads as TGTGCCAGCAGTGCCCCGGGACAGGGCAATCAGCCCCAGCATTTT. It translates to CASSAPGQGNQPQHF.

The rearrangement joins TRBV19 to TRBJ1-1; D gene unclear. CDR1 is LNHDA and CDR2 is SQIVND in the germline V gene (reference sequence). The V and J ends lost 6 bases and 0 bases respectively, with 5 bases between them. This CDR3 is built from 12 residues. The CDR3 sequence is CASRFLNTEAFF. The CDR3 DNA reads TGTGCCAGTAGATTCTTGAACACTGAAGCTTTCTTT.

A few counts support this clonotype. The chain links TRBV7-9 to TRBJ1-2; the D gene is possibly TRBD1 (6 bases). Trimming took 5 bases from V and 8 from J, leaving 15 bases between them. Germline values: CDR1 SEHNR, CDR2 FQNEAQ (reference sequence). The CDR3 runs 13 residues. The CDR3 region has the DNA TGTGCCAGCAGCGAGACCCGGGGGCGCGGCTACACCTTC. Its protein is CASSETRGRGYTF.

This clonotype has just a few counts. The V call is TRBV4-1, the J call TRBJ2-1, with D perhaps matching TRBD1 or TRBD2 (5 bases each). The germline V gene has CDR1 MGHRA and CDR2 YSYEKL. The CDR3 length is 12 residues. V was pared by 3 bases and J by 15 bases, with 15 bases between. This chain's CDR3 is CASSQAGDLLFF. The CDR3 DNA reads TGCGCCAGCAGCCAGGCCGGGGACCTGCTGTTCTTC.

This clonotype was counted between two and nine times. The chain links TRBV7-3 to TRBJ1-1; a weak D match, TRBD1 (5 bases). Germline CDR1 reads SGHTA; CDR2 reads FQGTGA. V was cut by 5 bases and J by 6 bases, with 16 bases left in between. CDR3 size: 14 residues. The CDR3 here is CASSARFGHPEAFF. The CDR3, as DNA: TGTGCCAGCAGCGCACGATTCGGACACCCTGAAGCTTTCTTT. The whole variable domain, filled in from reference TRBV7-3 and TRBJ1-1, reads GAGVSQTPSNKVTEKGKYVELRCDPISGHTALYWYRQSLGQGPEFLIYFQGTGAADDSGLPNDRFFAVRPEGSVSTLKIQRTERGDSAVYLCASSARFGHPEAFFGQGTRLTVV.

The gene calls are TRBV18 and TRBJ2-2, with TRBD1 identical over 9 bases. V lost 2 bases to trimming and J lost 1 base; unmatched junction nucleotides: 8. Germline V CDR1 and CDR2: KGHSH, LQKENI. The CDR3 sequence is 18 residues long. The CDR3 sequence is CASSPVSGTGQNTGELFF. The CDR3 bases are TGTGCCAGCTCACCAGTATCCGGGACAGGGCAGAACACCGGGGAGCTGTTTTTT.

The chain joins TRBV6-5 to TRBJ1-1; possible D gene TRBD1, 5 bases. Trimming took off 0 bases at V and 4 bases at J, with 12 bases between the two ends. The CDR3 is 15 amino acids. Germline values: CDR1 MNHEY, CDR2 SVGAGI. CDR3 amino acids: CASSYSGTGSTEAFF. CDR3 in DNA: TGTGCCAGCAGTTACTCGGGGACGGGCTCCACTGAAGCTTTCTTT.

The rearrangement uses TRBV28 and TRBJ2-5, with D uncertain. The CDR3 has 13 amino acids. Germline CDR1 reads MDHEN; CDR2 reads SYDVKM. Trimming stripped 5 bases from V and 2 bases from J, with 9 bases between. The CDR3 DNA reads as TGTGCCAGCAGTCCTGACGATCAAGAGACCCAGTACTTC. Amino acid sequence: CASSPDDQETQYF.

The chain links TRBV5-1 to TRBJ2-2; 13 bases are shared with TRBD2. The CDR3 has 17 amino acids. Trimming at V came to 4 bases and at J to 8 bases, leaving 11 bases not matched to a gene. CDR1 is SGHRS, CDR2 YFSETQ, per germline. The CDR3 sequence: CASSSKPGLAGPGELFF. The CDR3 region has the DNA TGCGCCAGCAGCAGCAAACCGGGACTAGCGGGGCCGGGGGAGCTGTTTTTT.

The chain couples TRBV27 to TRBJ1-2; 7 bases align to TRBD1. Germline V gives CDR1 MNHEY, CDR2 SMNVEV (reference sequence). This CDR3 spans 16 amino acids. The V gene end was trimmed by 5 bases and the J gene end by 7 bases; junction bases not matched to a gene: 16. CDR3 DNA: TGTGCCAGCAGTCTTATCTTGACAGGGCTCCCTAGTGGCTACACCTTC. Protein sequence: CASSLILTGLPSGYTF.

V and J are TRBV20-1 and TRBJ2-1, with TRBD2 matching over 7 bases. Germline V lookup: CDR1 DFQATT, CDR2 SNEGSKA (reference sequence). Unmatched junction bases numbered 10, after V lost 6 bases and J lost 5 bases. The CDR3 sequence is 14 residues long. CDR3 nucleotide sequence: TGCAGTGCCCCCTATGGGGGGGTGAACAATGAGCAGTTCTTC. Amino acids: CSAPYGGVNNEQFF.

This clonotype was recorded a few times. This chain links TRBV10-3 with TRBJ2-7; the D is unclear. Per the germline V gene, CDR1 is ENHRY and CDR2 is SYGVKD. The CDR3 runs 13 residues. V was pared by 0 bases and J by 4 bases, with 7 bases between. This CDR3 is CAISESIGYEQYV. As DNA, the CDR3 is TGTGCCATCAGTGAGTCTATCGGGTACGAGCAGTACGTC.

This sequence joins TRBV19 and TRBJ2-2; no clear D. The CDR3 has 15 residues. The V and J ends lost 7 bases and 3 bases respectively, with 15 bases between them. Germline lookup yields CDR1 LNHDA and CDR2 SQIVND (reference sequence). CDR3 bases: TGTGCCAGTATGAGCCGGGTAATTTACACCGGGGAGCTGTTTTTT. Protein product: CASMSRVIYTGELFF.

There are a few counts of this clonotype. The chain combines TRBV5-1 with TRBJ1-2; perhaps TRBD1 as D (6 bases). The CDR3 loop spans 14 amino acids. V gave up 4 bases and J gave up 5 bases, with 15 bases separating them. Germline CDR1 SGHRS, CDR2 YFSETQ. The CDR3 bases are TGCGCCAGCAGCCCGGGACAAAGGACTTATGGCTACACCTTC. This sequence encodes CASSPGQRTYGYTF. Supplemented by reference TRBV5-1 and TRBJ1-2, the full variable domain reads KAGVTQTPRYLIKTRGQQVTLSCSPISGHRSVSWYQQTPGQGLQFLFEYFSETQRNKGNFPGRFSGRQFSNSRSEMNVSTLELGDSALYLCASSPGQRTYGYTFGSGTRLTVV.

Regarding this clonotype: This sequence may be a read error, since a much larger clone differs from it by one base. This chain links TRBV12-3 or TRBV12-4 with TRBJ1-1; a possible D gene is TRBD1 (5 bases). The CDR3 has 17 amino acids. Trimming shortened V by 8 bases and J by 1 base, and 23 bases separated the two germline ends. The CDR3 region has the DNA TGTGCCAGCGGTTGGGATGCGTTTTCCAGGGCGAACACTGAAGCTTTCTTT. It specifies CASGWDAFSRANTEAFF.

This clonotype appeared a few times. The genes are TRBV6-2 or TRBV6-3 and TRBJ1-1; D not resolved. V shed 0 bases and J shed 5 bases, with 10 bases lying between them. The CDR3 runs 14 residues. Germline assignment: CDR1 MNHEY and CDR2 SVGEGT. CDR3 residues: CASSYSLYGTEAFF. The CDR3, as DNA: TGTGCCAGCAGTTACTCGCTCTACGGAACTGAAGCTTTCTTT.

This clonotype has a handful of counts. This chain joins TRBV7-6 and TRBJ2-1, with D possibly TRBD2 on 5 matching bases. The CDR3 loop spans 13 amino acids. The V and J ends lost 4 bases and 6 bases respectively, with 10 bases between them. CDR1 and CDR2 (germline): SGHVS, FNYEAQ. The CDR3 region is CASSSRGTNEQFF. In DNA, the CDR3 is TGTGCCAGCAGCTCCCGGGGTACCAATGAGCAGTTCTTC.

There are a few counts of this clonotype. The chain is built from TRBV27 and TRBJ1-1, with unresolved D. V was shortened by 4 bases and J by 3 bases, with 21 bases between the two germline ends. This CDR3 comprises 17 residues. In germline, CDR1 is MNHEY, CDR2 SMNVEV (reference sequence). The CDR3 sequence is CASSSLPTGIPYTEAFF. In nucleotides, the CDR3 is TGTGCCAGCAGTTCACTTCCCACTGGAATACCGTACACTGAAGCTTTCTTT.